Following are 13 T cell receptor beta chains from one sample sequenced in a study of radiation and T cells in renal cell carcinoma. Clones were read by immunoSEQ multiplex PCR, and TCRdb kept only the in-frame ones, dropping some. The table lists some 150,000 clones, about nine tenths of them singletons. The time point is: blood 2 weeks post-SBRT. Treatment indicated: 15 Gy SBRT to primary tumor, nephrectomy 4 weeks later. The specimen comprised blood, sampled from a patient whose treatment included radiotherapy and nephrectomy. The origin of the receptors is a woman between 45 and 60 years old with renal cell carcinoma.

Notes on this clone: Additional DNA sequences in this sample encode the identical CDR3. The rearrangement links TRBV30 to TRBJ1-1, with D unresolved. The CDR3 length is 12 residues. The germline V gene encodes CDR1 GTSNPN and CDR2 SVGIG (reference sequence). With 0 bases removed from V and 2 bases from J, the gap between germline ends came to 4 bases. CDR3 region: CAWSVGNTEAFF. The DNA for the CDR3 is TGTGCCTGGAGTGTGGGAAACACTGAAGCTTTCTTT.

The V and J genes are TRBV5-1 and TRBJ2-2, with D tentatively TRBD2 (7 bases). CDR3 length: 15 amino acids. Germline V gene lookup returns CDR1 SGHRS and CDR2 YFSETQ. V was shortened by 7 bases and J by 6 bases, with 19 bases between the two germline ends. The CDR3 spells CASGEGHNSAGELFF. CDR3 coding DNA: TGCGCCAGCGGGGAGGGACATAACTCCGCCGGGGAGCTGTTTTTT. The whole variable domain, filled in from reference TRBV5-1 and TRBJ2-2, reads KAGVTQTPRYLIKTRGQQVTLSCSPISGHRSVSWYQQTPGQGLQFLFEYFSETQRNKGNFPGRFSGRQFSNSRSEMNVSTLELGDSALYLCASGEGHNSAGELFFGEGSRLTVL.

This CDR3 is CASNLGGEAFF. CDR3 in DNA: TGTGCCAGCAACCTAGGGGGAGAAGCTTTCTTT. J is TRBJ1-1 and V is TRBV6-5; a possible D gene is TRBD1 (6 bases). Trimming removed 7 bases at V and 8 bases at J, with 11 bases between. Germline lookup yields CDR1 MNHEY and CDR2 SVGAGI. There are 11 residues in the CDR3.

The CDR3 DNA reads TGTGCCAGCAGCCGAGGAGGGGACGGATACAATGAGCAGTTCTTC. Protein product: CASSRGGDGYNEQFF. The V and J genes are TRBV6-1 and TRBJ2-1, with D perhaps matching TRBD2 (6 bases). This CDR3 region has 15 residues. Trimming cost V 6 bases and J 4 bases, with 16 bases left between them. The V gene's germline CDR1 is MNHNS and CDR2 SASEGT.

This sequence joins TRBV11-3 and TRBJ2-7, with 7 bases matching TRBD2. Germline CDR1 and CDR2: SGHNT and YENEEA. V lost 5 bases to trimming and J lost 0 bases; unmatched junction nucleotides: 13. This CDR3 spans 17 amino acids. The CDR3 region is CASSPGGGRGSSYEQYF. CDR3 in DNA: TGTGCCAGCAGCCCGGGTGGAGGGCGGGGGAGCTCCTACGAGCAGTACTTC.

The CDR3 nucleotides are TGTGCCAGTAGTATCCAGACTAGCGAAAAGGGGACCCAGTACTTC. It encodes CASSIQTSEKGTQYF. V gene TRBV19 combines with J gene TRBJ2-5; 8 nucleotides align to TRBD2. Trimming cost V 3 bases and J 7 bases; bases outside gene matches: 10. Germline V gene data show CDR1 as LNHDA and CDR2 as SQIVND (reference sequence). The CDR3 covers 15 residues.

The chain links TRBV25-1 to TRBJ2-1; 13 positions match TRBD2. V was pared by 3 bases and J by 6 bases, with 5 bases of the junction left unmatched. Germline CDR1 is MGHDK and CDR2 is SYGVNS. The CDR3 covers 16 residues. The CDR3 loop reads CASSDHGTSGVNEQFF. Written as DNA, the CDR3 is TGTGCCAGCAGTGATCACGGGACTAGCGGGGTCAATGAGCAGTTCTTC.

This rearrangement joins TRBV9 to TRBJ2-5, with 12 positions matching TRBD2. The germline CDR1 and CDR2 sequences are SGDLS and YYNGEE. The ends lost 4 bases at V and 3 bases at J; junction bases unmatched: 7. This CDR3 is built from 16 residues. The CDR3: CASSKAGLAGEETQYF. CDR3 DNA sequence: TGTGCCAGCAGCAAGGCGGGACTAGCGGGCGAAGAGACCCAGTACTTC.

The CDR3 sequence is CPRLGTGFEQYF. DNA for the CDR3: TGCCCCCGACTGGGGACAGGGTTCGAGCAGTACTTC. The chain joins TRBV29-1 to TRBJ2-7; 9 bases match TRBD1. Germline loops: CDR1 SQVTM, CDR2 ANQGSEA. The CDR3 totals 12 residues.

The chain carries TRBV6-5 and TRBJ1-2, with D possibly TRBD1 on 6 matching bases. Germline V CDR1 and CDR2: MNHEY, SVGAGI. The CDR3 covers 14 residues. Trimming shortened V by 10 bases and J by 3 bases, and 18 bases separated the two germline ends. The CDR3 nucleotides are TGTGCCACTCGGCCCAGGGGCGCAGACTATGGCTACACCTTC. The encoded protein is CATRPRGADYGYTF.

V gene TRBV6-6 combines with J gene TRBJ1-6, with 10 bases lining up with TRBD1. The CDR3 contains 16 residues. The junction had 8 bases not matched to a gene; V was cut back by 6 bases and J by 6 bases. The V gene's germline CDR1 is MNHNY and CDR2 SVGAGI (reference sequence). The CDR3 is CASRPPGQGGNSPLHF. In DNA form, the CDR3 reads TGTGCCAGCAGACCCCCAGGACAGGGGGGTAATTCACCCCTCCACTTT.

The chain uses TRBV6-6 and TRBJ1-3; tentatively, D is TRBD1 (5 bases). The CDR3 contains 13 residues. Germline-derived CDR1 and CDR2 are MNHNY and SVGAGI (reference sequence). V was cut by 4 bases and J by 8 bases, with 12 bases left in between. The DNA of the CDR3 is TGTGCCAGCAGTTTAGCGGGGGAAGACACCATATATTTT. It translates to CASSLAGEDTIYF.

In this sample, this clone turned up a few times. The V and J genes are TRBV7-3 and TRBJ1-5, with D perhaps TRBD1 (5 bases). The CDR3 has 17 amino acids. Germline V CDR1 and CDR2: SGHTA, FQGTGA. The V and J ends lost 4 bases and 2 bases respectively, with 18 bases between them. The CDR3 sequence: CASSSSRDRWGNQPQHF. CDR3 coding DNA: TGTGCCAGCAGCTCATCAAGGGACCGGTGGGGCAATCAGCCCCAGCATTTT. The whole variable domain, filled in from reference TRBV7-3 and TRBJ1-5, reads GAGVSQTPSNKVTEKGKYVELRCDPISGHTALYWYRQSLGQGPEFLIYFQGTGAADDSGLPNDRFFAVRPEGSVSTLKIQRTERGDSAVYLCASSSSRDRWGNQPQHFGDGTRLSIL.